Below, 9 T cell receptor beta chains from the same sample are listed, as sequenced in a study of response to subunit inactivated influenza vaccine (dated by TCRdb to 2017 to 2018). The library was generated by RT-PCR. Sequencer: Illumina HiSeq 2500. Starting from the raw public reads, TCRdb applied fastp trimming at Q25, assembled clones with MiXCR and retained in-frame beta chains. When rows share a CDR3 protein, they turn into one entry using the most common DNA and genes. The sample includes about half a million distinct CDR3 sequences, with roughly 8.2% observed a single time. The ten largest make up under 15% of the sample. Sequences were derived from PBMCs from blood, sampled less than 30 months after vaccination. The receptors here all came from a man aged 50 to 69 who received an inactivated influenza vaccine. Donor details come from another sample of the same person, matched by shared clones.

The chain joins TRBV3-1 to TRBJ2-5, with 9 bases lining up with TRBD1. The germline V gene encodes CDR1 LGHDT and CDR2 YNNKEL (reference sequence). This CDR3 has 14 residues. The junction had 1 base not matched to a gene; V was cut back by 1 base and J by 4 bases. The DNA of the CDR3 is TGTGCCAGCAGCCAAGGGGGACAGGGAGAGACCCAGTACTTC. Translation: CASSQGGQGETQYF.

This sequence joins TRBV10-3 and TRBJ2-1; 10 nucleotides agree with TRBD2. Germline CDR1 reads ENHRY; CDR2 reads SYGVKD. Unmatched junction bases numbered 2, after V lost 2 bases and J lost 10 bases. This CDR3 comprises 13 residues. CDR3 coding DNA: TGTGCCATCAGTGAGGGTAGCGGGGGGGAGCAGTTCTTC. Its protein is CAISEGSGGEQFF.

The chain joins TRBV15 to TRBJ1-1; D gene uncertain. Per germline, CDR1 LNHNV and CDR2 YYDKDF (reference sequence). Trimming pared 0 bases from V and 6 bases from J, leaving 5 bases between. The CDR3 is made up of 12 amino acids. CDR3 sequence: CATSRDLAEAFF. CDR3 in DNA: TGTGCCACCAGCAGAGATCTCGCTGAAGCTTTCTTT.

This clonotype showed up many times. The CDR3 bases are TGTGCCAGCAGTTTTTTGGGCCTCAATCAGCCCCAGCATTTT. Amino acids: CASSFLGLNQPQHF. The V call is TRBV27, the J call TRBJ1-5; the D is unclear. There are 14 residues in the CDR3. The V end lost 3 bases, the J end lost 3 bases, and 9 bases lay between the germline ends. Germline-derived CDR1 and CDR2 are MNHEY and SMNVEV (reference sequence).

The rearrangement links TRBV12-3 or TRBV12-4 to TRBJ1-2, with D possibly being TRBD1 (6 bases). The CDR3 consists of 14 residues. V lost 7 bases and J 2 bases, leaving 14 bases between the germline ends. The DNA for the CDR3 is TGTGCCAGCACCTTAGGGGGGGCCAACTATGGCTACACCTTC. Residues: CASTLGGANYGYTF.

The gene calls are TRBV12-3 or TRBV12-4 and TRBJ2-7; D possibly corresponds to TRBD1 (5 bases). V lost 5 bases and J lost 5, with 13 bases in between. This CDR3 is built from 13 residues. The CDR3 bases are TGTGCCAGCAGTGCGGACACGGTGAACGAGCAGTACTTC. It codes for CASSADTVNEQYF.

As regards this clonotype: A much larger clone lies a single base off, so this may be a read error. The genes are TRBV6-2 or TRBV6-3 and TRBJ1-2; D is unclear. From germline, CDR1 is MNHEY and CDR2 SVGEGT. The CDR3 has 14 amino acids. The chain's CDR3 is CACSYATFDYGYTF. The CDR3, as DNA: TGTGCCTGCAGTTACGCGACCTTTGACTATGGCTACACCTTC.

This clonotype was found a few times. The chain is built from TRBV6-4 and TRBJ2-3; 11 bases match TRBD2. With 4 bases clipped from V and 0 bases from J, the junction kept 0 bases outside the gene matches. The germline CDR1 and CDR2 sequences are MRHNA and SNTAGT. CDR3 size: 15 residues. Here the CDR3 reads CASSASGGSTDTQYF. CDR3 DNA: TGTGCCAGCAGTGCTAGCGGGGGGAGCACAGATACGCAGTATTTT.

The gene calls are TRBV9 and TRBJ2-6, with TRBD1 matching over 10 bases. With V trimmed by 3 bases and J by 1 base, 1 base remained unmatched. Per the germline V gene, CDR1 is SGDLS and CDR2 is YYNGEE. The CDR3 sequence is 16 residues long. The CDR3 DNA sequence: TGTGCCAGCAGCGGGACAGGGGGTTCTGGGGCCAACGTCCTGACTTTC. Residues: CASSGTGGSGANVLTF.